The 8 T cell receptor beta chains below come from one sample, sequenced in a study of blood T cell repertoires in COVID-19. Some clones are missing from TCRdb's copy, which holds only in-frame ones; the method was immunoSEQ multiplex PCR. The table lists a few hundred thousand clones, approximately 84% of them singletons. Input material: peripheral blood. The receptors were gathered from a woman aged 60-75 years with acute or convalescent COVID-19.

This rearrangement joins TRBV7-6 to TRBJ1-6; 10 bases align to TRBD1. CDR1 and CDR2 (germline): SGHVS, FNYEAQ. The CDR3 totals 15 residues. The junction had 1 base not matched to a gene; V was cut back by 0 bases and J by 8 bases. The chain's CDR3 is CASSLAGQGYSPLHF. CDR3 DNA sequence: TGTGCCAGCAGCTTAGCGGGACAGGGGTATTCACCCCTCCACTTT. The entire variable domain, with the rest obtained from reference TRBV7-6 and TRBJ1-6, is as follows: GAGVSQSPRYKVTKRGQDVALRCDPISGHVSLYWYRQALGQGPEFLTYFNYEAQQDKSGLPNDRFSAERPEGSISTLTIQRTEQRDSAMYRCASSLAGQGYSPLHFGNGTRLTVT.

This clone was seen once. J is TRBJ2-5 and V is TRBV6-6; 10 nucleotides match TRBD2. This CDR3 is built from 16 residues. The germline V gene encodes CDR1 MNHNY and CDR2 SVGAGI (reference sequence). V trimming: 6 bases; J trimming: 0 bases; junction bases outside the gene matches: 7. The CDR3: CASRNLAGDYQETQYF. Here the CDR3 DNA reads TGTGCCAGCAGAAACCTAGCGGGGGATTACCAAGAGACCCAGTACTTC.

This clone has just one count. The chain links TRBV7-3 to TRBJ2-3, with D unresolved. Between the trimmed V and J ends, which lost 4 bases and 0 bases, there was a span of 8 bases. The length of the CDR3 is 14 residues. From germline, CDR1 is SGHTA and CDR2 FQGTGA. The chain's CDR3 is CASSSSHSTDTQYF. DNA of the CDR3: TGTGCCAGCAGCTCCTCACATAGCACAGATACGCAGTATTTT.

The chain carries TRBV18 and TRBJ2-5; D is undetermined. Trimming removed 4 bases from V and 1 base from J, with 7 bases in between. The CDR3 is made up of 13 amino acids. In germline, CDR1 is KGHSH, CDR2 LQKENI. The CDR3 is CASSRQTQETQYF. In DNA, the CDR3 is TGTGCCAGCTCACGACAAACCCAAGAGACCCAGTACTTC.

The rearrangement uses TRBV7-2 and TRBJ1-2; 7 positions agree with TRBD1. CDR3 size: 14 residues. CDR1 and CDR2 (germline): SGHTA, FQGNSA. The junction had 9 bases not matched to a gene; V was cut back by 6 bases and J by 5 bases. The CDR3 nucleotides are TGTGCCAGCAGTCGAAGGACAGGTTGGTATGGCTACACCTTC. Translated: CASSRRTGWYGYTF. Variable domain in full (rest from reference TRBV7-2 and TRBJ1-2): GAGVSQSPSNKVTEKGKDVELRCDPISGHTALYWYRQSLGQGLEFLIYFQGNSAPDKSGLPSDRFSAERTGGSVSTLTIQRTQQEDSAVYLCASSRRTGWYGYTFGSGTRLTVV.

CDR3 DNA: TGTGCCAGCACCCCGGGAAGAAATCAGCCCCAGCATTTT. It is translated as CASTPGRNQPQHF. V usage is TRBV6-5 and J usage is TRBJ1-5; D unclear. V lost 7 bases to trimming and J lost 4 bases, with 11 bases between them. The germline V gene encodes CDR1 MNHEY and CDR2 SVGAGI. There are 13 residues in the CDR3.

J is TRBJ2-7 and V is TRBV15, with D perhaps matching TRBD2 (6 bases). The CDR3 runs 15 residues. V was pared by 8 bases and J by 2 bases, with 19 bases between. Germline loops: CDR1 LNHNV, CDR2 YYDKDF (reference sequence). The CDR3 DNA reads TGTGCCACCGGAGGGACCATTGACTACCCCTACGAGCAGTACTTC. Its protein is CATGGTIDYPYEQYF.

The V gene is TRBV3-1 (or the pseudogene TRBV3-2), the J gene TRBJ2-7, with D unclear. This CDR3 is built from 15 residues. Trimming took 3 bases from V and 0 from J, leaving 12 bases between them. CDR1 is LGHDT and CDR2 is YNNKEL in the germline V gene (reference sequence). The CDR3 loop is CASSHQQTISYEQYF. As DNA, the CDR3 is TGTGCCAGCAGCCACCAACAGACGATCTCCTACGAGCAGTACTTC.